The clone carrying this T cell receptor (beta chain) was found a few times. Its cognate antigen is unknown. Between the trimmed V and J ends, which lost 3 bases and 8 bases, there was a span of 17 bases. This CDR3 has 14 residues. In germline, CDR1 is SGHTS, CDR2 YDEGEE. The sample is drawn from a study of Graves' ophthalmopathy and Graves' hyperthyroidism. Study-wide results and caveats: The model predicted ophthalmopathy progression with roughly 70% sensitivity and approximately 72% specificity. Ophthalmopathy could be told apart from stable hyperthyroidism by a 13-signature model (approximately 91% sensitivity, 70% to 84% specificity).

The authors amplified TCR beta CDR3 regions from RNA transcripts. HTBI primers primed a first-round RT-PCR, and a second-round multiplex PCR followed. TCRdb fed the multiplex PCR reads into MiXCR, producing one record per CDR3 protein. The table includes some 1.1 million distinct CDR3 sequences, less than 45% detected once. The clonotype comes from an adult man with Graves' hyperthyroidism. This chain joins TRBV5-8 and TRBJ1-1; possibly TRBD1 for D (6 bases). Sequences were obtained from peripheral blood or thyroid tissue (not recorded which). This CDR3 reads CASSSRGTNPEAFF. For the CDR3, the DNA is TGTGCCAGCAGCTCACGCGGGACAAACCCCGAAGCTTTCTTT.